The text below deals with one T cell receptor (beta chain). Germline CDR1 reads MDHEN; CDR2 reads SYDVKM. V was clipped by 3 bases and J by 10 bases, with 9 bases between them. CDR3 size: 11 residues. The data were taken from a study of blood T cell repertoires in COVID-19. Overall study: Sample material is recorded as cDNA or gDNA derived from T cells, B-cell-depleted T cells, or PBMCs.

Grouping used clinical history reported by participants in a survey and questionnaire. Assay used: immunoSEQ multiplex PCR; TCRdb lists only in-frame clones, some missing. This table holds 400,000 or so clones, 90% found once. The specimen sequenced was PBMCs or T cells enriched from blood (not recorded which). J is TRBJ1-1 and V is TRBV28; D is ambiguous. This TCR derives from a young man who had recovered from COVID-19. The DNA for the CDR3 is TGTGCCAGCAGTTTTCAAGGAGGAGCTTTCTTT. It is translated as CASSFQGGAFF.